These 5 T cell receptor beta chains originate from one sample sequenced in a study of blood T cell repertoires in COVID-19. Using immunoSEQ multiplex PCR, the repertoire was profiled, and TCRdb retains in-frame clones only, with some absent. The data show some 670,000 clones, with just under 90% seen just once and over 0.2% held by the top ten. What was sequenced was peripheral blood. These receptors originate from a woman younger than 30 with acute or convalescent COVID-19.

The chain uses TRBV3-1 (or the pseudogene TRBV3-2) and TRBJ2-4; no clear D gene. Per the germline V gene, CDR1 is LGHDT and CDR2 is YNNKEL (reference sequence). Deletions cut 1 base from V and 7 bases from J, with 11 bases between. The CDR3 runs to 14 residues. CDR3 DNA sequence: TGTGCCAGCAGCCAAGCGACTGGTTGGAACATTCAGTACTTC. Residues: CASSQATGWNIQYF.

The chain has TRBV30 and TRBJ2-3, with 7 nucleotides matching TRBD2. This CDR3 region has 14 residues. The V segment lost 1 base and the J segment 4 bases; nucleotides outside the gene matches: 5. Per germline, CDR1 GTSNPN and CDR2 SVGIG (reference sequence). In nucleotides, the CDR3 is TGTGCCTGGAGTGGCGGGGGAGGAGCAGATACGCAGTATTTT. This translates into CAWSGGGGADTQYF.

The CDR3 spells CASSVGDRGKRILREQYF. The CDR3 bases are TGTGCCAGCAGCGTAGGCGATCGGGGAAAAAGGATCCTTCGCGAGCAGTACTTC. The chain recombines TRBV9 with TRBJ2-7; maybe TRBD2 (5 bases). The CDR3 has 18 amino acids. Germline CDR1 is SGDLS and CDR2 is YYNGEE. V dropped 0 bases and J dropped 6 bases, with 25 bases sitting between them.

The V gene is TRBV2, the J gene TRBJ1-6, with D possibly being TRBD1 (5 bases). From germline, CDR1 is SNHLY and CDR2 FYNNEI. This CDR3 contains 14 residues. V was shortened by 4 bases and J by 9 bases, with 13 bases between the two germline ends. The CDR3: CASSAPRDSSPLHF. DNA of the CDR3: TGTGCCAGCAGTGCCCCCCGCGACAGTTCACCCCTCCACTTT.

The chain combines TRBV3-1 (or the pseudogene TRBV3-2) with TRBJ2-7; D is unclear. Germline V gene sequence: CDR1 LGHDT, CDR2 YNNKEL (reference sequence). V dropped 0 bases and J dropped 6 bases, with 9 bases sitting between them. The CDR3 length is 13 residues. The CDR3 region is CASSQDRFFEQYF. CDR3 coding DNA: TGTGCCAGCAGCCAAGATCGGTTTTTCGAGCAGTACTTC.